The TCR beta chain under discussion was sequenced for a study of T cell repertoires in cytomegalovirus infection (dated by TCRdb to the late 2010s). For the study in its entirety: Donor HLA type was relevant to the analysis, as public TCR beta signatures indicated carriage of CMV infection together with the matching HLA type. General study outcomes and caveats: Carriers of CMV infection plus the relevant HLA type were discriminated by the cumulative frequency of public TCR beta family members in the study cohort and in an independent roughly 370-donor cohort. The ex vivo response was dominated by HLA-C-restricted CMV-specific TCR beta clonotypes, and the single most frequent clonotype in two of eight donors was supplied by these HLA-C-restricted clonotypes.

Sequenced using an Illumina HiSeq 1500. The public sequencing data were trimmed at Q25 with fastp and processed into clonotypes with MiXCR by TCRdb, which kept only in-frame beta chains. Rows are unified per CDR3 protein, each entry keeping the most common DNA and genes. A total of about 740,000 distinct CDR3 sequences appear in this sample, about a third of them only once. About 2.8% of the sample lies in the top ten. This clonotype was observed at least ten times. Its specific antigen is unknown. No much larger clone exists at a distance of one base, and base qualities are not known. The CDR3 runs 16 amino acids, cysteine and phenylalanine included. The read is trimmed to its CDR3 DNA, 48 bases read in frame from base 1. The trim is 5 bases for V and 1 base for J, with a gap of 14 bases between the germline ends. Per the germline V gene, MNHNS is the CDR1 and SASEGT is the CDR2.

The source material was PBMCs. The origin of this receptor is a human donor in good health (CMV status not recorded). Some clones in this sample may be carry-over from other donors' samples. The sequence joins TRBV6-1 to TRBJ2-2; no D gene call is confident. The sequence in DNA is TGTGCCAGCAGTTCCCCGGTAGGCAGGAACACCGGGGAGCTGTTTTTT. Its translation is CASSSPVGRNTGELFF.